The 18 T cell receptor beta chains below come from one sample, sequenced in a study of sequential checkpoint blockade in melanoma. Using immunoSEQ multiplex PCR, the repertoire was profiled, and TCRdb retains in-frame clones only, with some absent. This table holds over 25,000 clones, more than 65% found once. The treatment is: randomized to nivolumab then ipilimumab (arm A) or the reverse (arm B). The input for sequencing was CD8+ T cells sorted from blood (inferred from file names), taken from a patient given nivolumab and ipilimumab in sequence. These receptors came from a human donor with melanoma.

Concerning this clone: At the DNA level, this CDR3 is encoded by other sequences in the same sample as well. The rearrangement joins TRBV28 to TRBJ2-3; D is uncertain. V lost 6 bases and J lost 3, with 4 bases in between. Germline loops: CDR1 MDHEN, CDR2 SYDVKM. The CDR3 is 11 amino acids. The CDR3 loop is CASSHTDTQYF. For the CDR3, the DNA is TGTGCCAGCAGCCATACAGATACGCAGTATTTT.

The chain couples TRBV9 to TRBJ2-1; 8 bases line up with TRBD1. This CDR3 contains 14 residues. J lost 4 bases, V lost 5 bases, and 5 bases had no gene match. Germline-derived CDR1 and CDR2 are SGDLS and YYNGEE. CDR3 in DNA: TGTGCCAGCAGTCCTACAGGGGGTTACAATGAGCAGTTCTTC. Its translation is CASSPTGGYNEQFF.

The chain carries TRBV27 and TRBJ2-7; perhaps TRBD1 as D (7 bases). The V end was cut by 0 bases, the J end by 5 bases, with 11 bases between. CDR3 length: 14 residues. The germline CDR1 and CDR2 sequences are MNHEY and SMNVEV (reference sequence). The CDR3 spells CASSLSSGGNEQYF. The CDR3 DNA reads TGTGCCAGCAGTTTATCGTCAGGGGGGAACGAGCAGTACTTC.

This clone has more than one count but fewer than ten. The J gene is TRBJ2-7, the V gene TRBV28; D is ambiguous. Trimming shortened V by 8 bases and J by 0 bases, and 11 bases separated the two germline ends. Germline V gene lookup returns CDR1 MDHEN and CDR2 SYDVKM. This CDR3 spans 13 amino acids. In DNA form, the CDR3 reads TGTGCCAGCGACGGGTCCAGCTCCTACGAGCAGTACTTC. Translation: CASDGSSSYEQYF.

The chain uses TRBV7-9 and TRBJ2-7, with a weak D call TRBD2 (7 bases). Germline CDR1 is SEHNR and CDR2 is FQNEAQ (reference sequence). The CDR3 contains 16 residues. Trimming left V 1 base short and J 5 bases short, with 18 bases between. CDR3 sequence: CASSLDGRGRWNEQYF. In DNA, the CDR3 is TGTGCCAGCAGCTTAGATGGGCGGGGGCGTTGGAACGAGCAGTACTTC.

The rearrangement uses TRBV2 and TRBJ2-1, with TRBD2 identical over 9 bases. Germline lookup yields CDR1 SNHLY and CDR2 FYNNEI. Trimming cost V 7 bases and J 3 bases; bases outside gene matches: 7. The CDR3 totals 15 residues. The CDR3 DNA reads TGTGCCAGCACTCCCTTTAGCGGGAGCTACAATGAGCAGTTCTTC. Encoded protein: CASTPFSGSYNEQFF.

The rearrangement uses TRBV4-3 and TRBJ1-1; D is possibly TRBD1 (5 bases). Trimming stripped 5 bases from V and 0 bases from J, with 13 bases between. CDR1 and CDR2 from the germline V gene are LGHNA and YSLEER. The CDR3 is 15 amino acids. The CDR3 here is CASSAWDSMNTEAFF. CDR3 bases: TGCGCCAGCAGCGCGTGGGACTCTATGAACACTGAAGCTTTCTTT.

V and J are TRBV27 and TRBJ1-4; TRBD1 is a possible D gene (5 bases). V shed 2 bases and J shed 7 bases, with 11 bases lying between them. The CDR3 contains 14 residues. In germline, CDR1 is MNHEY, CDR2 SMNVEV (reference sequence). DNA of the CDR3: TGTGCCAGCAGTTTAGGGGCTGCCGGTGAAAAACTGTTTTTT. This sequence encodes CASSLGAAGEKLFF.

This sequence joins TRBV2 and TRBJ1-2; 7 bases are shared with TRBD1. This CDR3 has 16 residues. Trimming took 4 bases from V and 4 from J; bases not matched to a gene: 12. The germline gives CDR1 SNHLY, CDR2 FYNNEI. Here the CDR3 DNA reads TGTGCCAGCAGTGGGACAGCCACCCACAGGGGCTATGGCTACACCTTC. Translation: CASSGTATHRGYGYTF.

This clone was seen a handful of times. The V call is TRBV5-1, the J call TRBJ1-4, with D possibly being TRBD1 (6 bases). The V gene lost 1 base and the J gene lost 0 bases, with 13 bases spanning the gap. The germline V gene encodes CDR1 SGHRS and CDR2 YFSETQ. The CDR3 extends over 17 amino acids. The CDR3 DNA is TGCGCCAGCAGCTTGTGGACGACAGGCTCAACTAATGAAAAACTGTTTTTT. Residues: CASSLWTTGSTNEKLFF. Complete variable domain (other parts from reference TRBV5-1 and TRBJ1-4): KAGVTQTPRYLIKTRGQQVTLSCSPISGHRSVSWYQQTPGQGLQFLFEYFSETQRNKGNFPGRFSGRQFSNSRSEMNVSTLELGDSALYLCASSLWTTGSTNEKLFFGSGTQLSVL.

The chain recombines TRBV4-1 with TRBJ1-6, with D maybe TRBD1 (5 bases). This CDR3 spans 15 amino acids. V lost 0 bases, J lost 6 bases, and 9 bases lay in between. The germline CDR1 and CDR2 sequences are MGHRA and YSYEKL. The CDR3 region is CASSQEPGVNSPLHF. In DNA, the CDR3 is TGCGCCAGCAGCCAAGAGCCGGGGGTTAATTCACCCCTCCACTTT.

V and J are TRBV5-5 and TRBJ2-7, with a weak D call TRBD1 (5 bases). There are 14 residues in the CDR3. V gave up 0 bases and J gave up 2 bases, with 9 bases separating them. Germline values: CDR1 SGHKS, CDR2 YYEKEE (reference sequence). CDR3: CASSLEDKTYEQYF. For the CDR3, the DNA is TGTGCCAGCAGCTTGGAGGACAAGACCTACGAGCAGTACTTC. Variable domain in full (rest from reference TRBV5-5 and TRBJ2-7): DAGVTQSPTHLIKTRGQQVTLRCSPISGHKSVSWYQQVLGQGPQFIFQYYEKEERGRGNFPDRFSARQFPNYSSELNVNALLLGDSALYLCASSLEDKTYEQYFGPGTRLTVT.

This clone was detected a few times. This chain joins TRBV7-9 and TRBJ1-2; unclear D gene. Germline V gene data show CDR1 as SEHNR and CDR2 as FQNEAQ (reference sequence). The CDR3 covers 14 residues. Trimming pared 11 bases from V and 4 bases from J, leaving 20 bases between. CDR3 DNA: TGTGCCCTCTCTTCAGCCGCGGTGAGCTATGGCTACACCTTC. Amino acids: CALSSAAVSYGYTF.

This chain links TRBV19 with TRBJ1-1; D unresolved. CDR3 length: 13 amino acids. Germline assignment: CDR1 LNHDA and CDR2 SQIVND (reference sequence). V lost 1 base, J lost 1 base, and 4 bases lay in between. The CDR3 reads CASSIGANTEAFF. DNA for the CDR3: TGTGCCAGTAGTATAGGGGCGAACACTGAAGCTTTCTTT.

The chain joins TRBV5-1 to TRBJ2-4; 7 nucleotides line up with TRBD1. The germline gives CDR1 SGHRS, CDR2 YFSETQ. After removal of 2 bases from V and 1 base from J, the junction contained 6 bases not matched to a gene. This CDR3 region has 16 residues. The CDR3 sequence: CASSFRTGSAKNIQYF. Here the CDR3 DNA reads TGCGCCAGCAGCTTCAGGACAGGCAGTGCCAAAAACATTCAGTACTTC. Full variable domain (outside the CDR3, taken from reference TRBV5-1 and TRBJ2-4): KAGVTQTPRYLIKTRGQQVTLSCSPISGHRSVSWYQQTPGQGLQFLFEYFSETQRNKGNFPGRFSGRQFSNSRSEMNVSTLELGDSALYLCASSFRTGSAKNIQYFGAGTRLSVL.

The chain joins TRBV19 to TRBJ2-1, with unresolved D. Germline V gene data show CDR1 as LNHDA and CDR2 as SQIVND (reference sequence). The CDR3 covers 13 residues. Trimming cost V 4 bases and J 3 bases, with 7 bases left between them. In DNA, the CDR3 is TGTGCCAGTAGTAGTAGACACTACAATGAGCAGTTCTTC. Translated, it gives CASSSRHYNEQFF.

The rearrangement joins TRBV5-1 to TRBJ1-2; the match to TRBD1 covers 11 bases. CDR1 is SGHRS and CDR2 is YFSETQ in the germline V gene. The CDR3 sequence is 17 residues long. V lost 4 bases and J lost 3; bases outside the gene matches: 11. The CDR3 spells CASSPTLGQGGDYGYTF. In nucleotides, the CDR3 is TGCGCCAGCAGCCCGACCCTGGGACAGGGGGGAGACTATGGCTACACCTTC.

The J gene is TRBJ2-3, the V gene TRBV14, with 7 positions matching TRBD2. Germline V gives CDR1 SGHDN, CDR2 FVKESK. Germline trimming cut 0 bases from V and 2 bases from J; bases unmatched to any gene: 8. The CDR3 consists of 17 residues. The CDR3 sequence: CASSQEGTAGITDTQYF. CDR3 coding DNA: TGTGCCAGCAGCCAAGAAGGAACAGCGGGGATCACAGATACGCAGTATTTT.